This T cell receptor (beta chain) was captured by sequencing in a study of blood T cell repertoires in COVID-19. Germline V CDR1 and CDR2: LNHDA, SQIVND (reference sequence). This CDR3 comprises 15 residues. The V gene lost 2 bases and the J gene lost 3 bases, with 11 bases spanning the gap. The protocol was immunoSEQ multiplex PCR, while the TCRdb copy is restricted to in-frame clones and leaves out a portion. The sample has roughly 250,000 clones; approximately 85% are singletons. The gene calls are TRBV19 and TRBJ1-5; tentative D call: TRBD1 (6 bases). The receptor comes from a man aged 50-59 years with acute or convalescent COVID-19. The source material was peripheral blood. DNA of the CDR3: TGTGCCAGTAGTATAAACAGGGAATTCAATCAGCCCCAGCATTTT. Translated, it gives CASSINREFNQPQHF.